This T cell receptor (beta chain) was found in a study of T cell repertoires in cytomegalovirus infection (dated 2019 in TCRdb). Notes on the research overall: Donor HLA type was relevant to the analysis, as public TCR beta signatures indicated carriage of CMV infection together with the matching HLA type.

Study-wide findings and limitations: Carriers of CMV infection plus the relevant HLA type were discriminated by the cumulative frequency of public TCR beta family members in the study cohort and in an independent approximately 340-donor cohort. The ex vivo response was dominated by HLA-C-restricted CMV-specific TCR beta clonotypes, and the single most frequent clonotype in two of eight donors was supplied by these HLA-C-restricted clonotypes.

Sequencing instrument: Illumina HiSeq 1500. Starting from the raw public reads, TCRdb applied fastp trimming at Q25, assembled clones with MiXCR and retained in-frame beta chains. Each entry is one CDR3 protein sequence, shown with its most common DNA and genes. Here the sample has fewer than 300,000 distinct CDR3 sequences; 20% to 30% occur a single time. The top ten clones comprise roughly 13% of the sample. The CDR3 holds 15 amino acids from the cysteine to the phenylalanine. Of the read, only the CDR3 DNA is kept; its 45 bases are in frame from base 1. Reading the germline V gene gives CDR1 SGHVS and CDR2 FQNEAQ. Trimming accounts for 4 bases at V and 7 bases at J, while the number of junction bases matched to no gene is 9. In regard to this clonotype: This receptor's antigen is unknown. Base-call qualities are not available, and no considerably larger clone is one nucleotide away.

The rearranged chain carries TRBV7-8 and TRBJ2-2, with 7 junctional bases fitting TRBD1. The sample comprised PBMCs. This sequence originates from a human donor in good health (CMV status not recorded). Some clones in this sample may be carry-over from other donors' samples. In nucleotides, the sequence is TGTGCCAGCAGCTCTCAAGGGGGCTACAGCGGGGAGCTGTTTTTT. It translates to CASSSQGGYSGELFF.